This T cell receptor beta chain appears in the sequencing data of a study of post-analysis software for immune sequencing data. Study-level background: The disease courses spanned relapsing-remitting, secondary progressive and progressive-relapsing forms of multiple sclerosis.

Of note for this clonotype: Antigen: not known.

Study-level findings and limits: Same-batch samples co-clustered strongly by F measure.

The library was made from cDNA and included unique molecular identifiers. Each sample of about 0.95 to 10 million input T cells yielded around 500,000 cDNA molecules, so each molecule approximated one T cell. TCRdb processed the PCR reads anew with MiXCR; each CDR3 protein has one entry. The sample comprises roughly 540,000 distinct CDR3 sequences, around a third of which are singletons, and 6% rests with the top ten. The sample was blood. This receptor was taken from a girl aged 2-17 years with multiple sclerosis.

The chain's CDR3 is CASSGALGTKQETQYF. The CDR3 DNA follows: TGCGCCAGCAGCGGCGCCCTGGGGACTAAACAAGAGACCCAGTACTTC. This chain joins TRBV5-1 and TRBJ2-5; 7 bases map to TRBD2. There are 16 residues in the CDR3. CDR1 and CDR2 from the germline V gene are SGHRS and YFSETQ. After removal of 4 bases from V and 2 bases from J, the junction contained 11 bases not matched to a gene.